This paragraph covers one T cell receptor (beta chain) sequence. Its antigen is not yet known. No much larger clone exists at a distance of one base, and base qualities are not known. These data come from a study of T cells after yellow fever vaccination (dated by TCRdb to the late 2010s). Broadly, across the study: The SMART-Seq v4 Ultra Low Input RNA kit was used to prepare libraries from fractions with low cell numbers. To track T-cell clones before and after primary and booster YFV17D yellow fever vaccination, bulk TCR alpha and beta repertoires were sequenced longitudinally. The cohort comprised two healthy male donors, one aged 18 to 30 and one aged 30 to 40 years. Bulk PBMC replicates and cell subsets were isolated from blood drawn at multiple timepoints before and after both primary and secondary immunization.

The sample's treatment or condition label, decoded: live attenuated yellow fever vaccine strain. At every blood-draw timepoint, two biological replicates of bulk PBMCs were collected. A standard Ficoll-Paque protocol was used to isolate PBMCs from peripheral blood. TriZol was used to extract RNA from bulk PBMCs, from CD4 and CD8 fractions, and from dextramer-positive and dextramer-negative fractions. V is reduced by 4 bases and J by 6 bases, leaving a spacing of 12 bases between them. Per the germline V gene, LGHNA is the CDR1 and YSLEER is the CDR2. The CDR3, cysteine through phenylalanine, is 14 amino acids long. The only DNA kept is the CDR3, 42 bases in frame from the first base. TCR cDNA was synthesized by 5'RACE template switching, which introduced a universal primer site and unique molecular identifiers. Priming of cDNA synthesis was performed from both the TCR alpha and TCR beta constant segments. Two PCR steps were used to amplify libraries, with sample barcodes and sequencing adapters being added in the second step. Libraries were sequenced on Illumina HiSeq 2500 (2x100 bp) or NovaSeq (2x150 bp). Per the original workflow: MIGEC handled demultiplexing of reads and collapsing into UMI consensus sequences, while MiXCR performed V(D)J alignment. Vaccine-responding clonotypes were defined with edgeR using replicate PBMC samples, requiring FDR below 0.01 and a log2 fold change above 5 up to day 15. Each bulk clonotype received a CD4 or CD8 identity based on whether the sequenced CD4 or CD8 repertoire contained that clonotype at higher abundance. Starting from the raw public reads, TCRdb applied fastp trimming at Q25, assembled clones with MiXCR and retained in-frame beta chains. Every entry covers one CDR3 protein and lists the most common genes and DNA from its rows. TCRdb, not the original authors, processed these V and J calls. The sample table records some 600,000 distinct CDR3 sequences; about a sixth of these occur just once. Around a sixth of the sample rests with the top ten.

Broad study findings and their caveats: A small share of clonotypes occurred in both CD4 and CD8 compartments, likely arising from convergent recombination. FACS-sorted repertoires could contain abundant contaminating clonotypes from the bulk population, so computational filtering was required. Because the study included only a couple of donors, the extent to which the findings can be generalized is limited. The secondary T-cell response was weaker than the primary response but faster, peaking on day 5 instead of day 15. After the booster, most clones that had expanded after primary vaccination were detected again (around 97% of CD4 and roughly nine tenths of CD8), suggesting broad maintenance of memory.

The receptor's source is a man between 18 and 29 years old who received the YFV17D yellow fever vaccine. The V and J segments used are TRBV4-3 and TRBJ2-2, with the D gene too uncertain to name. Specimen: PBMCs, collected about 5 days after the first yellow fever vaccination. At the DNA level, the sequence is TGCGCCAGCAGCCCTCGGACGCTTGCCGGGGAGCTGTTTTTT. It is translated as CASSPRTLAGELFF.